Presented here are 25 T cell receptor beta chains from one specimen sequenced in a study of cytomegalovirus exposure and HLA in healthy donors. PCR used 60 Vbeta primers and 13 Jbeta primers. Libraries were prepared by immunoSEQ multiplex PCR; TCRdb keeps only in-frame clonotypes and omits some of them. This table has over 250,000 clones, 86% appearing once. The sequenced material came from PBMCs. These receptors came from a man between 35 and 55 years old in good health and CMV-seropositive.

The gene calls are TRBV13 and TRBJ2-1; TRBD2 aligns across 10 bases. The CDR3 length is 18 residues. Germline CDR1 and CDR2: PRHDT and FYEKMQ (reference sequence). V lost 2 bases, J lost 6 bases, and 13 bases stayed unmatched. CDR3 coding DNA: TGTGCCAGCAGCTTACGGCTCAGGGCTAGCGGGAGTAGCAATGAGCAGTTCTTC. It yields the protein CASSLRLRASGSSNEQFF.

The J gene is TRBJ2-5, the V gene TRBV27, with TRBD2 matching over 13 bases. Trimming at V came to 4 bases and at J to 11 bases, leaving 13 bases not matched to a gene. The CDR3 loop spans 16 amino acids. Germline CDR1 is MNHEY and CDR2 is SMNVEV (reference sequence). CDR3 coding DNA: TGTGCCAGCAGTTCCAGCACGGGACTAGCGGGATGGGAGCAGTACTTC. This encodes CASSSSTGLAGWEQYF.

CDR3 nucleotides: TGTGCCAGCAGCTTAGATTTAGCGGGAGATAGCACCGGGGAGCTGTTTTTT. It codes for CASSLDLAGDSTGELFF. The chain has TRBV7-6 and TRBJ2-2; 9 positions agree with TRBD2. The germline gives CDR1 SGHVS, CDR2 FNYEAQ. The CDR3 length is 17 residues. V was clipped by 1 base and J by 4 bases; unmatched bases: 7. Looking up the rest from reference TRBV7-6 and TRBJ2-2 gives the full variable domain: GAGVSQSPRYKVTKRGQDVALRCDPISGHVSLYWYRQALGQGPEFLTYFNYEAQQDKSGLPNDRFSAERPEGSISTLTIQRTEQRDSAMYRCASSLDLAGDSTGELFFGEGSRLTVL.

Many counts were recorded for this clone. Other nucleotide sequences in the sample specify the same CDR3. The rearrangement uses TRBV11-3 and TRBJ1-1, with TRBD1 as a possible D gene (5 bases). V was shortened by 2 bases and J by 1 base, with 5 bases between the two germline ends. There are 13 residues in the CDR3. CDR1 is SGHNT, CDR2 YENEEA, per germline. The CDR3 loop reads CASSLQGNTEAFF. The CDR3 DNA is TGTGCCAGCAGCTTACAGGGGAACACTGAAGCTTTCTTT.

The chain uses TRBV7-9 and TRBJ2-7; 8 bases are a match to TRBD1. J gave up 0 bases and V 2 bases, and 6 bases lay outside the gene matches. The CDR3 totals 16 residues. The germline CDR1 and CDR2 sequences are SEHNR and FQNEAQ (reference sequence). For the CDR3, the DNA is TGTGCCAGCAGCTTATTGGACAGGGTCCGCTCCTACGAGCAGTACTTC. Encoded protein: CASSLLDRVRSYEQYF.

This clone appeared a single time. The DNA for the CDR3 is TGTGCCAGCAGTGAACGCGGGGAGACCACTGAAGCTTTCTTT. This gives the protein CASSERGETTEAFF. V and J are TRBV2 and TRBJ1-1; D not resolved. CDR1 is SNHLY, CDR2 FYNNEI, per germline. This CDR3 is 14 amino acids long. V lost 2 bases to trimming and J lost 4 bases, with 11 bases between them. Full variable domain (outside the CDR3, taken from reference TRBV2 and TRBJ1-1): EPEVTQTPSHQVTQMGQEVILRCVPISNHLYFYWYRQILGQKVEFLVSFYNNEISEKSEIFDDQFSVERPDGSNFTLKIRSTKLEDSAMYFCASSERGETTEAFFGQGTRLTVV.

The CDR3 coding sequence is TGCGCCAGCAGCCGATCTGGTACGGCTGGAAACACCATATATTTT. It encodes CASSRSGTAGNTIYF. The V and J genes are TRBV4-1 and TRBJ1-3, with D unresolved. CDR3 size: 15 residues. V shed 4 bases and J shed 2 bases, with 12 bases lying between them. Germline-derived CDR1 and CDR2 are MGHRA and YSYEKL.

This clone was detected only a few times. The chain carries TRBV4-3 and TRBJ2-7, with 7 bases fitting TRBD1. Germline CDR1 and CDR2: LGHNA and YSLEER. The CDR3 extends over 14 amino acids. Trimming cost V 0 bases and J 6 bases; bases outside gene matches: 5. CDR3 nucleotides: TGCGCCAGCAGCCAAGATCTGGACAGGATCGAGCAGTACTTC. Residues: CASSQDLDRIEQYF.

The rearrangement uses TRBV9 and TRBJ2-3, with 13 bases fitting TRBD2. The germline CDR1 and CDR2 sequences are SGDLS and YYNGEE. Trimming took 4 bases from V and 1 from J; bases not matched to a gene: 6. This CDR3 spans 17 amino acids. The CDR3 coding sequence is TGTGCCAGCAGCCCCGGGACTAGCGGGACAGGCACAGATACGCAGTATTTT. This translates into CASSPGTSGTGTDTQYF.

V gene TRBV19 combines with J gene TRBJ2-5; possibly TRBD1 for D (5 bases). Germline assignment: CDR1 LNHDA and CDR2 SQIVND (reference sequence). The CDR3 is 14 residues long. V lost 1 base and J lost 2, with 8 bases in between. This CDR3 is CASSIGGGQETQYF. Here the CDR3 DNA reads TGTGCCAGTAGTATAGGGGGCGGTCAAGAGACCCAGTACTTC.

This clone was found a few times. The V and J genes are TRBV19 and TRBJ1-1; 12 bases line up with TRBD1. This CDR3 is built from 15 residues. The germline CDR1 and CDR2 sequences are LNHDA and SQIVND (reference sequence). J was trimmed by 5 bases and V by 5 bases; bases with no gene match: 6. The CDR3 sequence: CASSATGQGATEAFF. The CDR3 DNA is TGTGCCAGTAGTGCTACGGGACAGGGGGCAACTGAAGCTTTCTTT.

This clone has only one observation. The chain uses TRBV29-1 and TRBJ2-1, with 7 positions matching TRBD1. Germline V gene lookup returns CDR1 SQVTM and CDR2 ANQGSEA. V dropped 7 bases and J dropped 2; count of bases not matched to a gene: 8. The CDR3 runs to 14 residues. The CDR3 protein is CSATETGAYNEQFF. The DNA for the CDR3 is TGCAGCGCGACCGAAACAGGGGCCTACAATGAGCAGTTCTTC.

This clone was observed once. A read error may produce the germline difference seen at one junction end. The V call is TRBV7-9, the J call TRBJ2-7; D might be TRBD1 (5 bases). The germline V gene has CDR1 SEHNR and CDR2 FQNEAQ (reference sequence). The CDR3 is 15 amino acids. CDR3 amino acids: CSSSFYRGKVYEQYF. In nucleotides, the CDR3 is TGTTCCAGCAGCTTTTATAGGGGTAAGGTCTACGAGCAGTACTTC.

J is TRBJ2-1 and V is TRBV15; D is perhaps TRBD2 (6 bases). V was pared by 5 bases and J by 7 bases, with 15 bases between. This CDR3 spans 14 amino acids. Germline values: CDR1 LNHNV, CDR2 YYDKDF (reference sequence). CDR3 nucleotide sequence: TGTGCCACCAGCCCCTCTAGGGGAGGAAATGAGCAGTTCTTC. Residues: CATSPSRGGNEQFF.

The chain combines TRBV11-2 with TRBJ2-5; no clear D gene. The CDR3 totals 12 residues. Germline CDR1 and CDR2: SGHAT and FQNNGV. Trimming cost V 1 base and J 5 bases, with 5 bases left between them. The CDR3 DNA is TGTGCCAGCAGCTTAGTACGGGAGACCCAGTACTTC. Translating gives CASSLVRETQYF.

The gene calls are TRBV29-1 and TRBJ2-2, with 11 positions matching TRBD2. V shed 1 base, J shed 6 bases, and the junction held 7 bases outside the gene matches. The length of the CDR3 is 16 residues. CDR1 and CDR2 from the germline V gene are SQVTM and ANQGSEA. The CDR3 protein is CSVEGLAGGVSGELFF. Here the CDR3 DNA reads TGCAGCGTTGAAGGGCTAGCGGGAGGTGTCTCCGGGGAGCTGTTTTTT.

The chain joins TRBV30 to TRBJ1-1; 7 nucleotides agree with TRBD1. J lost 5 bases, V lost 8 bases, and 8 bases had no gene match. CDR3 length: 12 residues. Germline V gives CDR1 GTSNPN, CDR2 SVGIG (reference sequence). The CDR3 bases are TGTGCCCGGGACAGCGGGGGGACTGAAGCTTTCTTT. Translating it yields CARDSGGTEAFF. Complete variable domain (other parts from reference TRBV30 and TRBJ1-1): SQTIHQWPATLVQPVGSPLSLECTVEGTSNPNLYWYRQAAGRGLQLLFYSVGIGQISSEVPQNLSASRPQDRQFILSSKKLLLSDSGFYLCARDSGGTEAFFGQGTRLTVV.

The chain employs TRBV7-6 and TRBJ1-5; D remains ambiguous. The germline V gene has CDR1 SGHVS and CDR2 FNYEAQ. Trimming stripped 5 bases from V and 7 bases from J, with 12 bases between. CDR3 length equals 13 residues. This CDR3 is CASSPQEWQPQHF. The CDR3 DNA is TGTGCCAGCAGCCCCCAGGAATGGCAGCCCCAGCATTTT.

The CDR3 loop is CASSLVSTLDYSGNTIYF. CDR3 DNA: TGTGCCAGCAGCTTGGTGTCAACCCTGGACTACTCTGGAAACACCATATATTTT. The chain carries TRBV5-8 and TRBJ1-3, with no clear D. The CDR3 has 18 amino acids. V gave up 0 bases and J gave up 0 bases, with 16 bases separating them. The V gene's germline CDR1 is SGHTS and CDR2 YDEGEE.

This sequence joins TRBV15 and TRBJ1-2; 9 bases agree with TRBD1. V was clipped by 0 bases and J by 4 bases; unmatched bases: 6. This CDR3 is built from 16 residues. The germline gives CDR1 LNHNV, CDR2 YYDKDF (reference sequence). CDR3 sequence reads: CATSREGTGSLYGYTF. The CDR3 DNA sequence: TGTGCCACCAGCAGAGAGGGGACAGGGAGTCTCTATGGCTACACCTTC.

This clone was seen just once. CDR3 DNA sequence: TGCGCCAGCAGCTTGGGTCTTGGGACACGAAGCTCCTACGAGCAGTACTTC. This sequence encodes CASSLGLGTRSSYEQYF. The rearrangement links TRBV5-1 to TRBJ2-7; possible D gene TRBD1, 6 bases. V lost 0 bases and J lost 0, with 16 bases in between. Germline V CDR1 and CDR2: SGHRS, YFSETQ. The CDR3 extends over 17 amino acids.

V and J are TRBV4-2 and TRBJ2-2, with D perhaps matching TRBD2 (6 bases). Trimming cost V 1 base and J 4 bases, with 13 bases left between them. From germline, CDR1 is LGHNA and CDR2 YNFKEQ. The CDR3 covers 16 residues. As DNA, the CDR3 is TGTGCCAGCAGCCAAGCCAGAGGCGGGACCACCGGGGAGCTGTTTTTT. Protein sequence: CASSQARGGTTGELFF.

V usage is TRBV28 and J usage is TRBJ1-1, with 9 bases aligning to TRBD1. The germline CDR1 and CDR2 sequences are MDHEN and SYDVKM. V lost 7 bases to trimming and J lost 4 bases; unmatched junction nucleotides: 7. This CDR3 contains 14 residues. CDR3 nucleotides: TGTGCCAGCATCACTGACAGGGGGAGCACTGAAGCTTTCTTT. This encodes CASITDRGSTEAFF.

The chain has TRBV6-5 and TRBJ1-4; maybe TRBD1 (6 bases). V shed 2 bases and J shed 16 bases, with 23 bases lying between them. This CDR3 has 15 residues. The V gene's germline CDR1 is MNHEY and CDR2 SVGAGI. The CDR3 DNA reads TGTGCCAGCAGTTACCTCCACCCACCTACGGGACATCCGTTTTTT. Translating gives CASSYLHPPTGHPFF.

This clone was counted between two and nine times. V is TRBV7-2 and J is TRBJ1-2; D is undetermined. V shed 4 bases and J shed 8 bases, with 14 bases lying between them. The germline gives CDR1 SGHTA, CDR2 FQGNSA. This CDR3 is 13 amino acids long. CDR3 protein: CASSSSGQTGYTF. The CDR3 nucleotides are TGTGCCAGCAGCTCGAGCGGCCAAACGGGCTACACCTTC.